A selection of T cell receptor beta chains follows, all from one sample in a study of T cell responses to AZD1222 COVID-19 vaccine. The data were produced by immunoSEQ multiplex PCR, yet TCRdb's version contains in-frame clones alone and is incomplete. The repertoire has about 120,000 clones, roughly 85% of them found once; the top ten carry around 3.9%. The starting material was peripheral blood, obtained on day 0 of MenACWY control vaccination. The receptors come from an adult in good health. Both conserved end residues are part of each CDR3. A D gene is named only where the DNA matches it firmly. Clone size is stated in some rows and not others, as once, few, many or a class when expanded.

clone size | J gene | V gene | D gene | CDR3 DNA | CDR3 protein
once | TRBJ2-7 | TRBV19 | TRBD1 | TGTGCCAGCGCCGGTCCGGGACAGGAAGCATCATGGTCCTACGAGCAGTACTTC | CASAGPGQEASWSYEQYF
. | TRBJ2-5 | TRBV18 | . | TGTGCCAGCTCACCGGTACAGGGCCCGGGCGAGACCCAGTACTTC | CASSPVQGPGETQYF
. | TRBJ1-5 | TRBV7-2 | . | TGTGCCAGCAGCCGCGACAGTCGCAATCAGCCCCAGCATTTT | CASSRDSRNQPQHF
. | TRBJ2-7 | TRBV5-1 | . | TGCGCCAGCACCTCCTACCAGTCCTACGAGCAGTACTTC | CASTSYQSYEQYF
once | TRBJ1-6 | TRBV28 | . | TGTGCCAGCAGACTACAACAGGAGCTTTATAATTCACCCCTCCACTTT | CASRLQQELYNSPLHF
. | TRBJ1-2 | TRBV6-1 | TRBD1 | TGTGCCAGCAGTGAAGATCACAGGGGGTTAGGCTATGGCTACACCTTC | CASSEDHRGLGYGYTF
few | TRBJ1-5 | TRBV6-5 | TRBD1 | TGTGCCAGCAGTTGGACAGGGAATCAGCCCCAGCATTTT | CASSWTGNQPQHF
. | TRBJ2-5 | TRBV21-1 | . | . | CASSRVGLGISQETQYF
. | TRBJ2-5 | TRBV15 | . | TGTGCCACCAGCAGAGATCCACAGGCAGCTGGGACCCAGTACTTC | CATSRDPQAAGTQYF
. | TRBJ1-2 | TRBV5-6 | . | TGTGCCAGCAGCCCCATCCTGGAGGGCTATGGCTACACCTTC | CASSPILEGYGYTF
. | TRBJ2-1 | TRBV5-4 | TRBD1 | TGTGCCAGCAGCTTGGGGACAGGGTTGGGCAATGAGCAGTTCTTC | CASSLGTGLGNEQFF
. | TRBJ1-4 | TRBV27 | TRBD1 | TGTGCCAGCAGCTTGGACAGGTCTAATGAAAAACTGTTTTTT | CASSLDRSNEKLFF
. | TRBJ1-4 | TRBV6-5 | . | TGTGCCAGCAGCCCCCGGAGGGCAGGTGAAAAACTGTTTTTT | CASSPRRAGEKLFF
once | TRBJ2-7 | TRBV6-2/TRBV6-3 | . | TGTGCCAGCAGTTACTCGACTTTACTGAGAGGAACGCCGTACTTC | CASSYSTLLRGTPYF
. | TRBJ2-7 | TRBV7-9 | . | TGTGCCAGCAGCTTAGTTCTAGTAGACGAGCAGTACTTC | CASSLVLVDEQYF
. | TRBJ2-2 | TRBV15 | . | TGTGCCACCAGCAGATCTATTTTGAACACCGGGGAGCTGTTTTTT | CATSRSILNTGELFF
. | TRBJ1-2 | TRBV2 | . | TGTGCCAGCAGTGTGGGCTATGGCTACACCTTC | CASSVGYGYTF
. | TRBJ2-6 | TRBV2 | TRBD1 | TGTGCCTCCGCCCGGGACAGGGGGCTAGCTGGGGCCAACGTCCTGACTTTC | CASARDRGLAGANVLTF
. | TRBJ1-2 | TRBV6-1 | . | TGTGCCAGCAGTGAAGCGCGGGACGGCTATGGCTACACCTTC | CASSEARDGYGYTF
. | TRBJ2-3 | TRBV9 | . | TGTGCCAGCAGCGTAGTAGGCTACCCAGATACGCAGTATTTT | CASSVVGYPDTQYF
. | TRBJ2-7 | TRBV4-3 | TRBD2 | TGCGCCAGCAGCCAAGAGGGGGGGGAGCAGTACTTC | CASSQEGGEQYF
. | TRBJ2-7 | TRBV5-1 | . | TGCGCCAGCAGCTTGGCCATTACTGGGGACACCAACTACGAGCAGTACTTC | CASSLAITGDTNYEQYF
. | TRBJ2-3 | TRBV9 | . | TGTGCCAGCAGCCCTAGTGGAAGCACAGATACGCAGTATTTT | CASSPSGSTDTQYF
. | TRBJ2-6 | TRBV30 | TRBD1 | TGTGCCTGGACGGATCGGACAGGGGGCTTCTCTGGGGCCAACGTCCTGACTTTC | CAWTDRTGGFSGANVLTF
. | TRBJ1-1 | TRBV18 | . | TGTGCCAGCTCACCACCAGGGACGAAGGGAGGGGCTGAAGCTTTCTTT | CASSPPGTKGGAEAFF
. | TRBJ2-7 | TRBV7-3 | TRBD1 | TGTGCCAGCAGCTACTATCCGCCAAACAGGGGATTCTACGAGCAGTACTTC | CASSYYPPNRGFYEQYF
. | TRBJ1-2 | TRBV10-3 | . | TGTGCCATCAGCGGGGGGGCGGTTAACTATGGCTACACCTTC | CAISGGAVNYGYTF
. | TRBJ2-3 | TRBV6-6 | TRBD1 | TGTGCCAGCAACATCGGGGGGACAGGGAGCACAGATACGCAGTATTTT | CASNIGGTGSTDTQYF
. | TRBJ2-7 | TRBV12-1 | . | TGTGCCAGCAGCTTCTCACATAAGATGACAGGGAACAGGCCCTTCTACGAGCAGTACTTC | CASSFSHKMTGNRPFYEQYF
. | TRBJ2-5 | TRBV7-2 | TRBD2 | TGTGCCAGCAGCTTCCGCGGGGGGGCCATAGGGGAGACCCAGTACTTC | CASSFRGGAIGETQYF